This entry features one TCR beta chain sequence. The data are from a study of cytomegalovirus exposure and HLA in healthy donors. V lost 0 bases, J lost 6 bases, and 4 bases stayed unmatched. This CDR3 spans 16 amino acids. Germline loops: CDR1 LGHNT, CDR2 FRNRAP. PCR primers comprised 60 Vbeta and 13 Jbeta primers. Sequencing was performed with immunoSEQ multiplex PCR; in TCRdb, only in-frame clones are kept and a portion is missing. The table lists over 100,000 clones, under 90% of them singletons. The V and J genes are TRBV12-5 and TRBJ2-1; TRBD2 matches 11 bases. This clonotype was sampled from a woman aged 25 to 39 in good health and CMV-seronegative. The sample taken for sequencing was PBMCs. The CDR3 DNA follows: TGTGCTAGTGGTTTGGTACTACTAGCGGGAGCCAATGAGCAGTTCTTC. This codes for CASGLVLLAGANEQFF.